This T cell receptor (beta chain) was documented in a study of cytomegalovirus exposure and HLA in healthy donors. Overall study results and limits: Immune exposure was documented only through CMV serostatus. A later analysis reportedly found fewer N-insertions in an Asian-associated ancestry cluster than the roughly 670-donor mean.

A note on this clone: The antigen remains undetermined.

Germline CDR1 and CDR2: LNHDA and SQIVND (reference sequence). The CDR3 totals 18 residues. After removal of 1 base from V and 6 bases from J, the junction contained 14 bases not matched to a gene. Researchers ran the PCR with 60 Vbeta and 13 Jbeta primers. Sequencing was performed with immunoSEQ multiplex PCR; in TCRdb, only in-frame clones are kept and a portion is missing. Listed are 150,000 to 250,000 clones; 0.74% falls within the top ten. The chain is built from TRBV19 and TRBJ1-5; 8 bases line up with TRBD1. This sequence was found in a boy between 10 and 17 years old in good health and CMV-seronegative. Sequenced input: PBMCs. In DNA, the CDR3 is TGTGCCAGTAGTATAGGACAGGCCAGGGGGCCGTCGGGTCAGCCCCAGCATTTT. Its protein product is CASSIGQARGPSGQPQHF.